This record covers a single T cell receptor (beta chain). This record comes from a study of blood T cell repertoires in COVID-19. Background on the study: In each case, the material was cDNA or gDNA derived from T cells, B-cell-depleted T cells, or PBMCs.

V lost 5 bases to trimming and J lost 1 base; unmatched junction nucleotides: 7. Germline CDR1 and CDR2: SEHNR and FQNEAQ (reference sequence). The CDR3 totals 15 residues. Authors' analysis steps: Reference gene primers were amplified, and this amplification served to estimate nucleated cell counts. Profiling relied on immunoSEQ multiplex PCR, and the TCRdb table lists in-frame clones only, not all of them. V, J and clone size are those of that table, while D and trimming were read from the DNA. Of some 100,000 clones in the sample, approximately 80% were seen once. This TCR derives from a man between 65 and 85 years old with active or convalescent COVID-19. Material: peripheral blood. This sequence joins TRBV7-9 and TRBJ1-1; 7 nucleotides match TRBD1. The CDR3 coding sequence is TGTGCCAGCAGCCCGCGGCAGGGGGAGAACACTGAAGCTTTCTTT. Its protein is CASSPRQGENTEAFF.